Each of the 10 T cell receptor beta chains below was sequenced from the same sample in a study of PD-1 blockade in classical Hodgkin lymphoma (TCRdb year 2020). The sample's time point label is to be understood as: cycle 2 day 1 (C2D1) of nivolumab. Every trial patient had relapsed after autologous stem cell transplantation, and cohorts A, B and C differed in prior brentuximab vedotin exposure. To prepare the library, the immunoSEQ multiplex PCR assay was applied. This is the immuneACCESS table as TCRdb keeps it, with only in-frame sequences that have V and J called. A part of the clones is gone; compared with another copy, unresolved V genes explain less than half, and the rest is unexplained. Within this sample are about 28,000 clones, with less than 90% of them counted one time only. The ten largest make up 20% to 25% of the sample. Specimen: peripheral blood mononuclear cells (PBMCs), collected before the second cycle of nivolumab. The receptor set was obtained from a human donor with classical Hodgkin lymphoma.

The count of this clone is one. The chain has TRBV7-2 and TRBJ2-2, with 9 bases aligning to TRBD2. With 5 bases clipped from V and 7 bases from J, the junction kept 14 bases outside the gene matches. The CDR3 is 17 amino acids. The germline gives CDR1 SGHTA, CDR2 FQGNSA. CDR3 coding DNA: TGTGCCAGCAGCCCCATAGGGGCGGGAGGGCCTGGCGGGGAGCTGTTTTTT. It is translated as CASSPIGAGGPGGELFF. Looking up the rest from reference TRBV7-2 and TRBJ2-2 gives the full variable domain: GAGVSQSPSNKVTEKGKDVELRCDPISGHTALYWYRQSLGQGLEFLIYFQGNSAPDKSGLPSDRFSAERTGGSVSTLTIQRTQQEDSAVYLCASSPIGAGGPGGELFFGEGSRLTVL.

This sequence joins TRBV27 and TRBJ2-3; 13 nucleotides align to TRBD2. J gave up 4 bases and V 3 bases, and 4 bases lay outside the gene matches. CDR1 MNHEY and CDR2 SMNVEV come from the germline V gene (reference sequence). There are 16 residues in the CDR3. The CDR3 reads CASSFQLAGGPDTQYF. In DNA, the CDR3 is TGTGCCAGCAGTTTTCAACTAGCGGGGGGGCCAGATACGCAGTATTTT.

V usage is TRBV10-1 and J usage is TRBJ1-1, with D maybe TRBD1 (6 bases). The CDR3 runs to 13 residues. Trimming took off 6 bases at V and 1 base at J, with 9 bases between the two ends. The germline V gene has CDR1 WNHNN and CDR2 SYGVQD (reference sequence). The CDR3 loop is CASRVDRNTEAFF. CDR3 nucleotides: TGCGCCAGCAGGGTGGACAGGAACACTGAAGCTTTCTTT.

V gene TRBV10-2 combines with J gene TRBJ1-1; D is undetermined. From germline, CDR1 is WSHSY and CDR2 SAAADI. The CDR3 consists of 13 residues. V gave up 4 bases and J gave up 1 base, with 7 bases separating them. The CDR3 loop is CASSGNSNTEAFF. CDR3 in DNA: TGCGCCAGCAGTGGGAACTCGAACACTGAAGCTTTCTTT.

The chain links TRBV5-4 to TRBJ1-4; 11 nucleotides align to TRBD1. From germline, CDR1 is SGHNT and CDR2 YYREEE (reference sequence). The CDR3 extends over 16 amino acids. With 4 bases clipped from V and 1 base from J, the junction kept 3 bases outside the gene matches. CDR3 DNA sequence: TGTGCCAGCAGCCGGACAGGGGGCAGAACTAATGAAAAACTGTTTTTT. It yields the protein CASSRTGGRTNEKLFF.

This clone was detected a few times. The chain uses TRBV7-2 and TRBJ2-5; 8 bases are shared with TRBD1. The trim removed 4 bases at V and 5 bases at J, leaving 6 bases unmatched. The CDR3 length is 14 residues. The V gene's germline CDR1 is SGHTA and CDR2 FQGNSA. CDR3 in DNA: TGTGCCAGCAGCTCGACAGGGGTGGGGGAGACCCAGTACTTC. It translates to CASSSTGVGETQYF.

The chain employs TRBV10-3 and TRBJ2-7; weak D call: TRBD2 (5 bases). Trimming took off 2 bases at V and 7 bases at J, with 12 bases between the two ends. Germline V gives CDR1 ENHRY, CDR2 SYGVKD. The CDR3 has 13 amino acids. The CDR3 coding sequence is TGTGCCATCAGTGAGGGGAGTTCTGGTGAGCAGTACTTC. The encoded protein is CAISEGSSGEQYF.

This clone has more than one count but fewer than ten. The CDR3, as DNA: TGCAGCGCCCTCCCGGGACAGACTAACTATGGCTACACCTTC. Its protein product is CSALPGQTNYGYTF. The chain recombines TRBV29-1 with TRBJ1-2, with TRBD1 identical over 7 bases. Germline CDR1 SQVTM, CDR2 ANQGSEA. The CDR3 runs to 14 residues. J lost 0 bases, V lost 7 bases, and 8 bases had no gene match.

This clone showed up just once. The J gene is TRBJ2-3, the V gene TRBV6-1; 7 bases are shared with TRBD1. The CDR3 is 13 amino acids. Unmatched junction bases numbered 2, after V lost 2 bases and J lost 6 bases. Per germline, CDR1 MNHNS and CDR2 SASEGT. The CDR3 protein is CASSERQGDTQYF. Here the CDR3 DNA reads TGTGCCAGCAGTGAAAGACAGGGCGATACGCAGTATTTT.

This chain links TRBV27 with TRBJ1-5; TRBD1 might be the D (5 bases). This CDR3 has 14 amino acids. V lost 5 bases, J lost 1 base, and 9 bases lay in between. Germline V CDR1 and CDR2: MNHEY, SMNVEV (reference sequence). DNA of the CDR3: TGTGCCAGCAGTCCCCGGGACAGCAATCAGCCCCAGCATTTT. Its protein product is CASSPRDSNQPQHF.